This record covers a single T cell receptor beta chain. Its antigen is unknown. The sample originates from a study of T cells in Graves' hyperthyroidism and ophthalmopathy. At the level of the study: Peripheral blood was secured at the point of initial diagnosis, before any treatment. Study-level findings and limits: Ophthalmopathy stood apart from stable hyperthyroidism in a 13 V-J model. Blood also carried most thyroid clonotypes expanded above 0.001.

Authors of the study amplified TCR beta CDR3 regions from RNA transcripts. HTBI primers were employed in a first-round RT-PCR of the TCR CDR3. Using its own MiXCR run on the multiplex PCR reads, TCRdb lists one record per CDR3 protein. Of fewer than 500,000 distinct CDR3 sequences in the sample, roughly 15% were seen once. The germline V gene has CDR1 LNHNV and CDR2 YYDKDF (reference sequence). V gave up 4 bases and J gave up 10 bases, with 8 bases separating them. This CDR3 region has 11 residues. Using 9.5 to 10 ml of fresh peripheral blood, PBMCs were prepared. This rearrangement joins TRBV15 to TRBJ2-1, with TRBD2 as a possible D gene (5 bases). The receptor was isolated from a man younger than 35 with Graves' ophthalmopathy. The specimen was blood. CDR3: CATSMSGEQFF. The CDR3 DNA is TGTGCCACCAGCATGAGCGGAGAGCAGTTCTTC.